The 32 T cell receptor beta chains given below trace back to one sample, sequenced in a study of CD8+CD57+ T cells in acquired aplastic anemia. All sequencing subjects had displayed CD8+CD57+ cell expansion on flow cytometry. According to the study, genomic DNA was the template for TCR beta VDJ and CDR3 profiling. Using its own MiXCR run on the reads, TCRdb lists one record per CDR3 protein. The data contain some 180,000 distinct CDR3 sequences, roughly 65% of them seen just once; the ten biggest clones take up under 55%. The sample consisted of sorted CD4+, CD8+, or CD8+CD57+ T cells (not recorded which) from PBMCs. The receptors stem from a human donor with aplastic anemia.

The genes are TRBV15 and TRBJ2-5; D remains unclear. The CDR3 sequence is 16 residues long. V lost 5 bases, J lost 4 bases, and 20 bases lay in between. The germline CDR1 and CDR2 sequences are LNHNV and YYDKDF (reference sequence). The CDR3 here is CATSVKLENLGETQYF. CDR3 in DNA: TGTGCCACCAGCGTAAAATTAGAGAACTTAGGAGAGACCCAGTACTTC.

The CDR3 here is CSAVGPGQETSSYNEQFF. In nucleotides, the CDR3 is TGCAGTGCTGTAGGTCCGGGACAGGAAACTTCCTCCTACAATGAGCAGTTCTTC. The gene calls are TRBV20-1 and TRBJ2-1; 8 bases align to TRBD1. V lost 5 bases, J lost 0 bases, and 15 bases stayed unmatched. CDR1 DFQATT and CDR2 SNEGSKA come from the germline V gene (reference sequence). CDR3 length: 18 residues.

The chain combines TRBV2 with TRBJ2-3, with 8 bases that match TRBD2. The V gene end was trimmed by 4 bases and the J gene end by 4 bases; junction bases not matched to a gene: 4. CDR3 length equals 14 residues. Germline V gives CDR1 SNHLY, CDR2 FYNNEI. CDR3 DNA: TGTGCCAGCAGTGCCGCGGGGGGTCCAGATACGCAGTATTTT. Its protein product is CASSAAGGPDTQYF. The variable domain in full, with the rest retrieved from reference TRBV2 and TRBJ2-3, is EPEVTQTPSHQVTQMGQEVILRCVPISNHLYFYWYRQILGQKVEFLVSFYNNEISEKSEIFDDQFSVERPDGSNFTLKIRSTKLEDSAMYFCASSAAGGPDTQYFGPGTRLTVL.

The chain carries TRBV29-1 and TRBJ1-1; possibly TRBD1 for D (6 bases). Germline V CDR1 and CDR2: SQVTM, ANQGSEA. Trimming cost V 7 bases and J 5 bases, with 20 bases left between them. This CDR3 is 14 amino acids long. The CDR3 loop is CSARGGGGKTEAFF. In DNA, the CDR3 is TGCAGCGCCCGAGGAGGGGGAGGAAAGACTGAAGCTTTCTTT.

The chain is built from TRBV10-3 and TRBJ1-5; possibly TRBD1 for D (6 bases). Trimming pared 2 bases from V and 0 bases from J, leaving 11 bases between. The length of the CDR3 is 16 residues. Germline assignment: CDR1 ENHRY and CDR2 SYGVKD. In DNA form, the CDR3 reads TGTGCCATCAGTGAGGGGGGACACAATAGCAATCAGCCCCAGCATTTT. Its protein product is CAISEGGHNSNQPQHF.

The chain recombines TRBV7-3 with TRBJ1-2, with D maybe TRBD1 (5 bases). The CDR3 is 14 residues long. Germline V gene sequence: CDR1 SGHTA, CDR2 FQGTGA. Trimming pared 6 bases from V and 6 bases from J, leaving 17 bases between. This CDR3 reads CASSYIGGWDGYTF. CDR3 bases: TGTGCCAGCAGTTACATTGGGGGGTGGGATGGCTACACCTTC.

The rearrangement joins TRBV24-1 to TRBJ2-1, with D unresolved. Germline CDR1 KGHDR, CDR2 SFDVKD. The CDR3 contains 15 residues. Trimming took off 6 bases at V and 8 bases at J, with 19 bases between the two ends. CDR3 amino acids: CATSYQTLTADEQFF. CDR3 in DNA: TGTGCCACCAGTTACCAAACACTAACGGCGGATGAGCAGTTCTTC.

CDR3 nucleotide sequence: TGTGCCAGCAGCGGCAACACCCTCTCTAGCGGGAGCAGGTCCTACAATGAGCAGTTCTTC. This sequence encodes CASSGNTLSSGSRSYNEQFF. This chain connects TRBV7-6 to TRBJ2-1; TRBD2 matches at 10 bases. The CDR3 has 20 residues. After removal of 5 bases from V and 1 base from J, the junction contained 17 bases not matched to a gene. Germline V gene lookup returns CDR1 SGHVS and CDR2 FNYEAQ.

In the case of this clonotype: Germline is not matched at one junction end, which may reflect a read error. V is TRBV15 and J is TRBJ2-7, with D possibly being TRBD2 (6 bases). Germline assignment: CDR1 LNHNV and CDR2 YYDKDF (reference sequence). This CDR3 region has 13 residues. In DNA form, the CDR3 reads TGTGCCCCCAGCGGCGCAGCGGGCTACGAGCAGCACTTC. It translates to CAPSGAAGYEQHF.

In its sample, this clonotype was seen once. The rearrangement links TRBV7-8 to TRBJ1-5; D is ambiguous. Trimming took off 3 bases at V and 2 bases at J, with 11 bases between the two ends. CDR1 is SGHVS and CDR2 is FQNEAQ in the germline V gene. The CDR3 has 15 amino acids. CDR3 sequence: CASSFSPEGNQPQHF. The CDR3 DNA reads TGTGCCAGCAGCTTCTCCCCTGAGGGCAATCAGCCCCAGCATTTT.

The chain has TRBV19 and TRBJ1-6, with TRBD1 matching over 7 bases. Germline CDR1 and CDR2: LNHDA and SQIVND (reference sequence). This CDR3 spans 16 amino acids. With V trimmed by 4 bases and J by 9 bases, 12 bases remained unmatched. The CDR3 DNA sequence: TGTGCCAGTAGTAGGGACAGCGAAGTAGTAACTTCACCCCTCCACTTT. Amino acid sequence: CASSRDSEVVTSPLHF.

In regard to this clonotype: A read error may account for a junction end that differs from germline. This chain uses TRBV6-4 with TRBJ1-6; D ambiguous. Germline V gene data show CDR1 as MRHNA and CDR2 as SNTAGT. The CDR3 spans 15 residues. The CDR3 loop is CASGDDIGLASPLHF. The CDR3 bases are TGTGCCAGCGGTGACGATATAGGGCTCGCGTCACCCCTCCACTTT.

This clonotype was recorded many times. For the CDR3, the DNA is TGTGCCAGCAGCGCGGGGGACAACACTGAAGCTTTCTTT. Amino acids: CASSAGDNTEAFF. The rearrangement uses TRBV9 and TRBJ1-1, with a weak D call TRBD1 (5 bases). Germline lookup yields CDR1 SGDLS and CDR2 YYNGEE. The CDR3 is 13 amino acids. Trimming took off 3 bases at V and 2 bases at J, with 8 bases between the two ends. Full variable domain (missing parts from reference TRBV9 and TRBJ1-1): DSGVTQTPKHLITATGQRVTLRCSPRSGDLSVYWYQQSLDQGLQFLIQYYNGEERAKGNILERFSAQQFPDLHSELNLSSLELGDSALYFCASSAGDNTEAFFGQGTRLTVV.

With regard to this clonotype: One junction end does not reproduce the germline sequence, and a read error may be involved. The V call is TRBV7-9, the J call TRBJ2-7; TRBD2 might be the D (5 bases). The CDR3 runs 17 residues. The V gene's germline CDR1 is SEHNR and CDR2 FQNEAQ (reference sequence). CDR3 sequence (DNA): TGTGCCAGCAGCCTAGACTTAACGGGGATCCCTCTCTACGAGCAGGACTTC. Its translation is CASSLDLTGIPLYEQDF. Filled out from reference TRBV7-9 and TRBJ2-7, the complete variable domain reads DTGVSQNPRHKITKRGQNVTFRCDPISEHNRLYWYRQTLGQGPEFLTYFQNEAQLEKSRLLSDRFSAERPKGSFSTLEIQRTEQGDSAMYLCASSLDLTGIPLYEQDFGPGTRLTVT.

V and J are TRBV7-2 and TRBJ2-3; D call uncertain. Germline CDR1 and CDR2: SGHTA and FQGNSA. The germline V and J ends were trimmed by 5 bases and 1 base, with 10 bases remaining between them. The CDR3 has 14 amino acids. In DNA, the CDR3 is TGTGCCAGCAGCAACTACTACGGCACAGATACGCAGTATTTT. Amino acids: CASSNYYGTDTQYF. The complete variable domain, with remaining parts taken from reference TRBV7-2 and TRBJ2-3, reads GAGVSQSPSNKVTEKGKDVELRCDPISGHTALYWYRQSLGQGLEFLIYFQGNSAPDKSGLPSDRFSAERTGGSVSTLTIQRTQQEDSAVYLCASSNYYGTDTQYFGPGTRLTVL.

J is TRBJ2-5 and V is TRBV15; D is perhaps TRBD2 (5 bases). The CDR3 extends over 15 amino acids. With 0 bases removed from V and 1 base from J, the gap between germline ends came to 9 bases. Germline-derived CDR1 and CDR2 are LNHNV and YYDKDF (reference sequence). The CDR3 bases are TGTGCCACCAGCAGAGATATAGGGAGCCAAGAGACCCAGTACTTC. It is translated as CATSRDIGSQETQYF.

This clonotype was counted many times. The chain joins TRBV9 to TRBJ1-2; D is unclear. This CDR3 region has 13 residues. The V end was cut by 4 bases, the J end by 4 bases, with 11 bases between. The germline V gene has CDR1 SGDLS and CDR2 YYNGEE. The CDR3 DNA reads as TGTGCCAGCAGCTCGACAAGGCCCTATGGCTACACCTTC. Its protein product is CASSSTRPYGYTF.

The V and J genes are TRBV5-1 and TRBJ1-2; a weak D match, TRBD1 (6 bases). The CDR3 totals 13 residues. Looked up from germline, CDR1 is SGHRS and CDR2 is YFSETQ. V was pared by 4 bases and J by 5 bases, with 12 bases between. DNA for the CDR3: TGCGCCAGCAGCCCCGGGACATCTTATGGCTACACCTTC. Its translation: CASSPGTSYGYTF. The full variable domain, in which reference TRBV5-1 and TRBJ1-2 provide the parts outside the CDR3, is KAGVTQTPRYLIKTRGQQVTLSCSPISGHRSVSWYQQTPGQGLQFLFEYFSETQRNKGNFPGRFSGRQFSNSRSEMNVSTLELGDSALYLCASSPGTSYGYTFGSGTRLTVV.

J is TRBJ1-1 and V is TRBV30; no definite D call. Germline V lookup: CDR1 GTSNPN, CDR2 SVGIG (reference sequence). V lost 0 bases and J lost 4, with 9 bases in between. This CDR3 is built from 13 residues. CDR3 sequence (DNA): TGTGCCTGGAGTGTTGGGGTGGCCACTGAAGCTTTCTTT. It codes for CAWSVGVATEAFF. Combining the CDR3 with reference TRBV30 and TRBJ1-1 gives the whole variable domain SQTIHQWPATLVQPVGSPLSLECTVEGTSNPNLYWYRQAAGRGLQLLFYSVGIGQISSEVPQNLSASRPQDRQFILSSKKLLLSDSGFYLCAWSVGVATEAFFGQGTRLTVV.

The chain links TRBV24-1 to TRBJ2-1, with 9 bases aligning to TRBD1. This CDR3 comprises 15 residues. V trimming: 3 bases; J trimming: 13 bases; junction bases outside the gene matches: 12. The germline CDR1 and CDR2 sequences are KGHDR and SFDVKD. The CDR3 DNA sequence: TGTGCCACCAGTGATCCCGGGACAGGGTACAGGGACCAGTTCTTC. Protein product: CATSDPGTGYRDQFF.

About this clonotype: Compared with germline, one end of the junction differs, possibly owing to a read error. In nucleotides, the CDR3 is TGTGCCAGCAGTGAACCAAGGGCTCAAGGAGCAGCCCTCCCCTTT. Protein: CASSEPRAQGAALPF. The chain couples TRBV25-1 to TRBJ1-6, with no clear D. CDR3 length: 15 amino acids. Germline V gene data show CDR1 as MGHDK and CDR2 as SYGVNS. Full variable domain (rest looked up from reference TRBV25-1 and TRBJ1-6): EADIYQTPRYLVIGTGKKITLECSQTMGHDKMYWYQQDPGMELHLIHYSYGVNSTEKGDLSSESTVSRIRTEHFPLTLESARPSHTSQYLCASSEPRAQGAALPFGNGTRLTVT.

The chain employs TRBV5-1 and TRBJ1-5, with D unclear. Germline V gene lookup returns CDR1 SGHRS and CDR2 YFSETQ. This CDR3 is 13 amino acids long. V shed 3 bases and J shed 1 base, with 5 bases lying between them. CDR3 coding DNA: TGCGCCAGCAGCTCGGGAAGCAATCAGCCCCAGCATTTT. It translates to CASSSGSNQPQHF.

At least ten counts were recorded for this clonotype. The chain combines TRBV12-3 or TRBV12-4 with TRBJ2-5, with 8 bases fitting TRBD2. V shed 0 bases, J shed 5 bases, and the junction held 11 bases outside the gene matches. The CDR3 contains 17 residues. The CDR3 region has the DNA TGTGCCAGCAGTTTAGCGCGGGGAGAGGCGGGGGGTGAGACCCAGTACTTC. It yields the protein CASSLARGEAGGETQYF.

The rearrangement links TRBV10-1 to TRBJ1-1; D gene ambiguous. Germline V CDR1 and CDR2: WNHNN, SYGVQD (reference sequence). V was trimmed by 2 bases and J by 2 bases, leaving 9 bases between them. The CDR3 spans 14 residues. The CDR3 protein is CASSEDQTNTEAFF. As DNA, the CDR3 is TGCGCCAGCAGTGAGGATCAGACAAACACTGAAGCTTTCTTT.

A note on this clonotype: The junction differs from germline at one of its ends, possibly a read error. V is TRBV5-6 and J is TRBJ1-1; D gene ambiguous. The V gene's germline CDR1 is SGHDT and CDR2 YYEEEE. CDR3 length equals 14 residues. Here the CDR3 reads CASSRRRSNTEASF. CDR3 coding DNA: TGTGCCAGCAGTAGACGTAGGTCGAACACTGAAGCTTCCTTT.

The table lists this clonotype with many counts. The chain links TRBV5-1 to TRBJ1-1; TRBD1 matches at 9 bases. The CDR3 runs to 15 residues. Germline V gene sequence: CDR1 SGHRS, CDR2 YFSETQ. The junction had 10 bases not matched to a gene; V was cut back by 5 bases and J by 5 bases. This CDR3 reads CASRSSGTGITEAFF. The CDR3 DNA reads TGCGCCAGCAGATCTTCCGGGACAGGGATAACTGAAGCTTTCTTT.

The chain combines TRBV4-3 with TRBJ2-1; no clear D. The ends were cut back, 3 bases at V and 1 base at J, with 13 bases in the middle. The germline V gene encodes CDR1 LGHNA and CDR2 YSLEER. The CDR3 runs to 16 residues. CDR3 sequence reads: CASSHTTGRSYNEQFF. CDR3 nucleotides: TGCGCCAGCAGCCATACCACGGGTAGATCCTACAATGAGCAGTTCTTC.

J is TRBJ1-1 and V is TRBV27; TRBD1 might be the D (6 bases). Germline-derived CDR1 and CDR2 are MNHEY and SMNVEV (reference sequence). Between the trimmed V and J ends, which lost 1 base and 1 base, there was a span of 10 bases. This CDR3 region has 15 residues. The CDR3 is CASSLYPTGNTEAFF. CDR3 sequence (DNA): TGTGCCAGCAGTTTATACCCGACAGGGAACACTGAAGCTTTCTTT.

The genes are TRBV19 and TRBJ2-1; 15 bases fit TRBD2. CDR1 is LNHDA and CDR2 is SQIVND in the germline V gene (reference sequence). This CDR3 comprises 20 residues. Unmatched junction bases numbered 21, after V lost 4 bases and J lost 11 bases. The CDR3 loop is CASSTDRRGGLAGGSSKQFF. The CDR3 DNA reads as TGTGCCAGTAGTACGGACAGGAGAGGAGGACTAGCGGGAGGGTCCTCTAAGCAGTTCTTC.

As to this clonotype: Its ends do not fully match the called genes, so a read error is possible. The J gene is TRBJ2-3, the V gene TRBV20-1; TRBD2 is a possible D gene (5 bases). The V gene's germline CDR1 is DFQATT and CDR2 SNEGSKA (reference sequence). CDR3 length equals 12 residues. The DNA of the CDR3 is TGCAGTGCTGGAGAGCGGATGGATACGCAGTATTTT. Residues: CSAGERMDTQYF.

This chain connects TRBV9 to TRBJ2-5, with 7 positions matching TRBD1. The germline V gene has CDR1 SGDLS and CDR2 YYNGEE. There are 15 residues in the CDR3. With V trimmed by 7 bases and J by 2 bases, 11 bases remained unmatched. The CDR3 sequence: CASCRGTVRQETQYF. For the CDR3, the DNA is TGTGCCAGCTGCAGGGGGACGGTTCGGCAAGAGACCCAGTACTTC.

The CDR3 region has the DNA TGTGCCAGCAGTTTATTGCCGTCGCACATTCAGTACTTC. The encoded protein is CASSLLPSHIQYF. The chain is built from TRBV28 and TRBJ2-4, with no clear D. The CDR3 has 13 amino acids. Germline V lookup: CDR1 MDHEN, CDR2 SYDVKM. Trimming took off 1 base at V and 8 bases at J, with 9 bases between the two ends.